Sequencing of this TCR beta chain was carried out in a study of T cell changes during pregnancy in multiple sclerosis. Sequenced by immunoSEQ multiplex PCR; TCRdb stores in-frame clones only, minus some. The sample gives approximately 58,000 clones, more than 90% of which show up once; about 1.5% is in the top ten. Trimming shortened V by 6 bases and J by 6 bases, and 15 bases separated the two germline ends. This CDR3 comprises 14 residues. The V gene's germline CDR1 is MNHEY and CDR2 SVGAGI. This chain connects TRBV6-5 to TRBJ1-5; D is perhaps TRBD1 (6 bases). This clonotype was obtained from a female donor with multiple sclerosis, enrolled in a pregnancy study. This material consisted of peripheral blood, taken in the second trimester of pregnancy. The CDR3 DNA sequence: TGTGCCAGCAGCCTCCGGGGGGGGCTTCAGCCCCAGCATTTT. Amino acids: CASSLRGGLQPQHF.